This entry is about one T cell receptor beta chain. What it binds is not known. Time point reported: after neoadjuvant nivolumab, at surgical resection. PBMCs were not maintained or expanded in culture before analysis. The sample belongs to a study of neoadjuvant anti-PD-1 for oral cavity cancer. The overall study: Patients without progression received a fourth nivolumab dose around day 43, then surgical resection on days 50-56.

Data came from immunoSEQ multiplex PCR; TCRdb stores just in-frame clones and leaves some out. The profile shows about 13,000 clones, roughly 70% of them singletons. Whole-study findings and limits: Higher pretreatment Treg/Th17 ratios tracked higher pretreatment blood clonality. With three patients per group, TCR findings need larger cohorts.

The TCR originated in a person aged 35-79 years with oral cavity squamous cell carcinoma. This material consisted of PBMCs, taken after nivolumab (anti-PD-1) treatment.

For the CDR3, the DNA is TGTGCCAGCAGGGGCGGGATCACAGATACGCAGTATTTT. It encodes CASRGGITDTQYF. This chain joins TRBV6-5 and TRBJ2-3; tentatively, D is TRBD2 (6 bases). V was pared by 6 bases and J by 2 bases, with 9 bases between. Germline V gene lookup returns CDR1 MNHEY and CDR2 SVGAGI. The CDR3 totals 13 residues.